This T cell receptor beta chain is drawn from a study of T cells in Graves' hyperthyroidism and ophthalmopathy. CDR3 size: 14 residues. Germline CDR1 reads WSHSY; CDR2 reads SAAADI. Trimming stripped 2 bases from V and 9 bases from J, with 14 bases between. TCR beta CDR3 regions were amplified from RNA. The HTBI primer set drove a first-round RT-PCR of the TCR CDR3. TCRdb ran MiXCR on the multiplex PCR reads and lists one entry per CDR3 protein. Of a few hundred thousand distinct CDR3 sequences listed, approximately 19% were seen once; the top ten hold less than 40%. The V and J genes are TRBV10-2 and TRBJ1-5; unclear D gene. The specimen was blood. The TCR sequence derives from a man between 45 and 60 years old with Graves' ophthalmopathy. Here the CDR3 reads CASSEPAEAPPQHF. Written as DNA, the CDR3 is TGCGCCAGCAGTGAGCCCGCAGAGGCGCCGCCCCAGCATTTT.